The 25 T cell receptor beta chains below were found in one sample sequenced in a study of T cells in localized non-small cell lung cancer. The assay was immunoSEQ multiplex PCR, and TCRdb's table has in-frame clones only and misses some. Seen here are tens of thousands of clones, over 80% observed once, and the top ten hold about 15%. The sequencing here drew on peripheral blood mononuclear cells, taken before any cancer treatment. These receptors were collected from a man between 40 and 69 years old with stage III lung adenocarcinoma.

The J gene is TRBJ1-1, the V gene TRBV14; perhaps TRBD1 as D (6 bases). CDR1 SGHDN and CDR2 FVKESK come from the germline V gene. V lost 4 bases and J lost 1, with 13 bases in between. The CDR3 is 15 residues long. CDR3: CASSLVGAPNTEAFF. The CDR3 DNA follows: TGTGCCAGCAGCCTAGTGGGGGCGCCGAACACTGAAGCTTTCTTT.

The chain links TRBV5-1 to TRBJ2-3; perhaps TRBD2 as D (6 bases). V lost 1 base to trimming and J lost 0 bases, with 9 bases between them. CDR3 size: 15 residues. Germline CDR1 SGHRS, CDR2 YFSETQ. Here the CDR3 reads CASSLNSGSTDTQYF. DNA for the CDR3: TGCGCCAGCAGCTTGAATAGCGGTAGCACAGATACGCAGTATTTT.

This rearrangement joins TRBV10-3 to TRBJ2-7; D perhaps matches TRBD1 (5 bases). The V gene lost 6 bases and the J gene lost 3 bases, with 9 bases spanning the gap. The CDR3 extends over 12 amino acids. Germline lookup yields CDR1 ENHRY and CDR2 SYGVKD. The chain's CDR3 is CAISSQVYEQYF. The CDR3 DNA is TGTGCCATCAGCTCACAGGTCTACGAGCAGTACTTC.

This rearrangement joins TRBV9 to TRBJ1-5; D perhaps matches TRBD1 (6 bases). In germline, CDR1 is SGDLS, CDR2 YYNGEE. V was shortened by 0 bases and J by 4 bases, with 11 bases between the two germline ends. The CDR3 covers 15 residues. CDR3 in amino acids: CASSVDPGENQPQHF. The CDR3 bases are TGTGCCAGCAGCGTAGATCCAGGGGAGAATCAGCCCCAGCATTTT.

The V gene is TRBV4-2, the J gene TRBJ1-4, with D perhaps TRBD1 (6 bases). Trimming took 4 bases from V and 7 from J, leaving 16 bases between them. From germline, CDR1 is LGHNA and CDR2 YNFKEQ. The CDR3 totals 15 residues. Here the CDR3 DNA reads TGTGCCAGCAGCCTCGACAGGTTGGGGGGTGAAAAACTGTTTTTT. Its translation is CASSLDRLGGEKLFF.

The DNA for the CDR3 is TGTGCCAGCTCACCTCCCGGGGATTTTACAACTAATGAAAAACTGTTTTTT. Its translation: CASSPPGDFTTNEKLFF. The rearrangement links TRBV18 to TRBJ1-4, with D unclear. Per germline, CDR1 KGHSH and CDR2 LQKENI. Trimming removed 3 bases from V and 0 bases from J, with 14 bases in between. The CDR3 totals 17 residues.

The rearrangement links TRBV18 to TRBJ2-7, with 10 bases identical to TRBD2. J was trimmed by 0 bases and V by 6 bases; bases with no gene match: 8. This CDR3 has 16 amino acids. The germline gives CDR1 KGHSH, CDR2 LQKENI. CDR3 in amino acids: CASSPTSSGSSYEQYF. As DNA, the CDR3 is TGTGCCAGCTCCCCTACATCTAGCGGGAGCTCCTACGAGCAGTACTTC.

The chain recombines TRBV29-1 with TRBJ2-1; 16 nucleotides line up with TRBD2. The germline gives CDR1 SQVTM, CDR2 ANQGSEA. V was pared by 5 bases and J by 9 bases, with 13 bases of the junction left unmatched. This CDR3 is built from 17 residues. CDR3 DNA sequence: TGCAGCGTTAATCCACCGCCGGGACTAGCGGGGGGGAGTGAGCAGTTCTTC. Amino acid sequence: CSVNPPPGLAGGSEQFF.

The V call is TRBV18, the J call TRBJ1-1; D is perhaps TRBD1 (5 bases). V was clipped by 3 bases and J by 7 bases, with 9 bases between them. This CDR3 spans 12 amino acids. Looked up from germline, CDR1 is KGHSH and CDR2 is LQKENI. The CDR3 DNA reads as TGTGCCAGCTCACCGGGGCAGCTTGAAGCTTTCTTT. Protein: CASSPGQLEAFF.

This rearrangement joins TRBV9 to TRBJ2-3; D unclear. V lost 1 base, J lost 5 bases, and 14 bases lay in between. The CDR3 is 15 residues long. From germline, CDR1 is SGDLS and CDR2 YYNGEE. The chain's CDR3 is CASSVLGRREDTQYF. The CDR3 nucleotides are TGTGCCAGCAGCGTACTAGGTCGAAGGGAAGATACGCAGTATTTT.

The V call is TRBV18, the J call TRBJ1-5, with D uncertain. The germline gives CDR1 KGHSH, CDR2 LQKENI. This CDR3 comprises 13 residues. The germline V and J ends were trimmed by 6 bases and 7 bases, with 13 bases remaining between them. The CDR3 sequence: CASSPFAEQPQHF. Written as DNA, the CDR3 is TGTGCCAGCTCCCCCTTCGCGGAACAGCCCCAGCATTTT.

This clone was counted only a few times. The V call is TRBV6-6, the J call TRBJ1-5; TRBD1 might be the D (6 bases). Germline CDR1 and CDR2: MNHNY and SVGAGI (reference sequence). The CDR3 totals 15 residues. V gave up 6 bases and J gave up 5 bases, with 17 bases separating them. The CDR3 spells CASRTSLTGDQPQHF. CDR3 sequence (DNA): TGTGCCAGCAGGACCTCGTTGACAGGTGATCAGCCCCAGCATTTT.

The chain links TRBV7-2 to TRBJ2-1, with 8 nucleotides matching TRBD2. This CDR3 is built from 14 residues. V lost 5 bases, J lost 15 bases, and 15 bases stayed unmatched. Looked up from germline, CDR1 is SGHTA and CDR2 is FQGNSA. CDR3 bases: TGTGCCAGCAGCCCCCCCGGGGGGGCCCACTCCCTGTTCTTC. Amino acids: CASSPPGGAHSLFF.

The chain carries TRBV7-3 and TRBJ2-3; the D gene is possibly TRBD2 (6 bases). There are 14 residues in the CDR3. The V end was cut by 2 bases, the J end by 4 bases, with 10 bases between. Germline CDR1 is SGHTA and CDR2 is FQGTGA. The CDR3 sequence: CASSLVGGADTQYF. In DNA form, the CDR3 reads TGTGCCAGCAGCTTAGTGGGGGGAGCAGATACGCAGTATTTT. The full variable domain, with the rest looked up from reference TRBV7-3 and TRBJ2-3, is GAGVSQTPSNKVTEKGKYVELRCDPISGHTALYWYRQSLGQGPEFLIYFQGTGAADDSGLPNDRFFAVRPEGSVSTLKIQRTERGDSAVYLCASSLVGGADTQYFGPGTRLTVL.

This chain joins TRBV29-1 and TRBJ2-2, with 13 bases identical to TRBD2. Germline lookup yields CDR1 SQVTM and CDR2 ANQGSEA. The CDR3 spans 14 residues. The junction had 3 bases not matched to a gene; V was cut back by 6 bases and J by 5 bases. The CDR3 nucleotides are TGCAGCGTAAGGACTAGCGGGGGAACCGGGGAGCTGTTTTTT. Its translation is CSVRTSGGTGELFF.

The CDR3 region has the DNA TGTGCCAGCAGCCCACAGGTCTCTGGAAACACCATATATTTT. Translating gives CASSPQVSGNTIYF. The gene calls are TRBV5-6 and TRBJ1-3, with a possible D match to TRBD1 (5 bases). Germline values: CDR1 SGHDT, CDR2 YYEEEE. The CDR3 contains 14 residues. The germline V and J ends were trimmed by 4 bases and 0 bases, with 8 bases remaining between them.

This chain joins TRBV7-6 and TRBJ2-7; D unclear. The CDR3 loop spans 14 amino acids. Germline CDR1 and CDR2: SGHVS and FNYEAQ. V was trimmed by 0 bases and J by 5 bases, leaving 11 bases between them. DNA for the CDR3: TGTGCCAGCAGCTTAGCGAAAGAGTCCCACGAGCAGTACTTC. This gives the protein CASSLAKESHEQYF.

This chain connects TRBV4-2 to TRBJ1-5, with a weak D call TRBD1 (6 bases). Trimming took 5 bases from V and 6 from J, leaving 11 bases between them. The germline V gene encodes CDR1 LGHNA and CDR2 YNFKEQ. CDR3 length equals 13 residues. Here the CDR3 reads CASSSTGSQPQHF. CDR3 bases: TGTGCCAGCAGCTCCACAGGGAGTCAGCCCCAGCATTTT.

Only one count was recorded for this clone. The CDR3 protein is CASSLVDLEAFF. The CDR3 DNA reads TGTGCCAGCAGCTTGGTGGACCTTGAAGCTTTCTTT. The rearrangement links TRBV5-6 to TRBJ1-1; no definite D call. The V end lost 0 bases, the J end lost 7 bases, and 7 bases lay between the germline ends. Germline values: CDR1 SGHDT, CDR2 YYEEEE. CDR3 length: 12 amino acids.

CDR3 in DNA: TGTGCCATCAGAGAACAGACAGGGGACGGCTACACCTTC. This codes for CAIREQTGDGYTF. The chain carries TRBV10-3 and TRBJ1-2; 8 nucleotides agree with TRBD1. The CDR3 is 13 amino acids. V lost 6 bases to trimming and J lost 8 bases; unmatched junction nucleotides: 8. Germline V gene sequence: CDR1 ENHRY, CDR2 SYGVKD.

The chain links TRBV2 to TRBJ2-5; 10 nucleotides line up with TRBD1. This CDR3 is 14 amino acids long. V gave up 6 bases and J gave up 4 bases; unmatched junction bases: 5. Per germline, CDR1 SNHLY and CDR2 FYNNEI. CDR3 loop: CASRGGQGTETQYF. CDR3 nucleotides: TGTGCCAGCAGGGGGGGACAGGGGACAGAGACCCAGTACTTC.

The J gene is TRBJ2-7, the V gene TRBV19; D may correspond to TRBD1 or TRBD2 (5 bases each). CDR1 LNHDA and CDR2 SQIVND come from the germline V gene (reference sequence). Trimming stripped 4 bases from V and 2 bases from J, with 15 bases between. This CDR3 contains 15 residues. This CDR3 is CASSTFSGAAYEQYF. For the CDR3, the DNA is TGTGCCAGTAGTACTTTTTCCGGGGCCGCCTACGAGCAGTACTTC.

This chain uses TRBV12-5 with TRBJ2-7, with TRBD1 identical over 8 bases. Per the germline V gene, CDR1 is LGHNT and CDR2 is FRNRAP. The CDR3 spans 16 residues. V shed 0 bases and J 2 bases; nucleotides not matched to a gene: 6. The DNA for the CDR3 is TGTGCTAGTGGTTTGGTAAATCAGGGGGCGACCTACGAGCAGTACTTC. Amino acids: CASGLVNQGATYEQYF. Complete variable domain (other parts from reference TRBV12-5 and TRBJ2-7): DARVTQTPRHKVTEMGQEVTMRCQPILGHNTVFWYRQTMMQGLELLAYFRNRAPLDDSGMPKDRFSAEMPDATLATLKIQPSEPRDSAVYFCASGLVNQGATYEQYFGPGTRLTVT.

The rearrangement joins TRBV7-2 to TRBJ1-5; no definite D call. The germline V gene encodes CDR1 SGHTA and CDR2 FQGNSA. Trimming pared 1 base from V and 5 bases from J, leaving 9 bases between. The CDR3 contains 14 residues. This chain's CDR3 is CASSLVGRDQPQHF. DNA for the CDR3: TGTGCCAGCAGCTTAGTCGGCAGAGATCAGCCCCAGCATTTT.

The genes are TRBV7-2 and TRBJ2-5, with D possibly being TRBD1 (6 bases). CDR1 is SGHTA, CDR2 FQGNSA, per germline. V lost 3 bases, J lost 9 bases, and 8 bases lay in between. The CDR3 length is 11 residues. In DNA, the CDR3 is TGTGCCAGCAGCTTTCAGGGGCCCCAGTACTTC. Translating it yields CASSFQGPQYF. Supplemented by reference TRBV7-2 and TRBJ2-5, the full variable domain reads GAGVSQSPSNKVTEKGKDVELRCDPISGHTALYWYRQSLGQGLEFLIYFQGNSAPDKSGLPSDRFSAERTGGSVSTLTIQRTQQEDSAVYLCASSFQGPQYFGPGTRLLVL.